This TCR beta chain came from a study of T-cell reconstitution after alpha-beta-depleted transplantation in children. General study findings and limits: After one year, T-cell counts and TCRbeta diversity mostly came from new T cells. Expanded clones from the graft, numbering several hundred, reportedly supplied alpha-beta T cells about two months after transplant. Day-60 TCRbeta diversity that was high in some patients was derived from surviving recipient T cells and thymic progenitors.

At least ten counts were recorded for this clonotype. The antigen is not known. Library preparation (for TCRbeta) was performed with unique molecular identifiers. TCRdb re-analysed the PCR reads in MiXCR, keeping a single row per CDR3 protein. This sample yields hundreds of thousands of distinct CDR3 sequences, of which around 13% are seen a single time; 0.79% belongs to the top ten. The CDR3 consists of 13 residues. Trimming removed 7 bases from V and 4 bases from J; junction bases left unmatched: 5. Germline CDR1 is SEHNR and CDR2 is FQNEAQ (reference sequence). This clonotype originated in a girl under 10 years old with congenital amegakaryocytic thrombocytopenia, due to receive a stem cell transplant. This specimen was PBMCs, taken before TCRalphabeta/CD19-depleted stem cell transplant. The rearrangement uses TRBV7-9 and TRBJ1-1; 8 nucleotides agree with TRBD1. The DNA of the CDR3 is TGTGCCAGCACCAGACAGGGGATCACTGAAGCTTTCTTT. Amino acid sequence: CASTRQGITEAFF.